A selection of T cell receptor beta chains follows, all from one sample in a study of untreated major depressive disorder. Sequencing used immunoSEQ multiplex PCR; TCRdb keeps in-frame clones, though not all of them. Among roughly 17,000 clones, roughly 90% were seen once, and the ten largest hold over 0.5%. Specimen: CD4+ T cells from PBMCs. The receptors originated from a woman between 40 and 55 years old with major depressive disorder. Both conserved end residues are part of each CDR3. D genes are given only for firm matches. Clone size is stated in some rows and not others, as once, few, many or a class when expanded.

TGCGCCAGCAGCCCAGGACTAGCGGGGGCGCATGAGACCCAGTACTTC	CASSPGLAGAHETQYF	TRBJ2-5	TRBD2	TRBV5-1	.
TGTGCCAGCAGCTTAGACAGATCAGAGCCCCAGCATTTT	CASSLDRSEPQHF	TRBJ1-5	.	TRBV11-2	.
TGCGCCAGCAGCTCCTGGATGGCCAGGGGGTCGACTAATGAAAAACTGTTTTTT	CASSSWMARGSTNEKLFF	TRBJ1-4	TRBD1	TRBV5-1	once
TGTGCCAGCAGCTTGGACCTGACAGGGGGGAATGGCTACACCTTC	CASSLDLTGGNGYTF	TRBJ1-2	TRBD1	TRBV5-6	.
TGTGCCACCAGCAGAGACCGGGACAACACAGATACGCAGTATTTT	CATSRDRDNTDTQYF	TRBJ2-3	.	TRBV15	few
TGCGCCAGCAGCTATGTTTGGAGGGACTGGCGGAATTCACCCCTCCACTTT	CASSYVWRDWRNSPLHF	TRBJ1-6	.	TRBV4-1	.
TGTGCCAGCAGCTTAGATCGCGGGGCGGAGCAGTTCTTC	CASSLDRGAEQFF	TRBJ2-1	.	TRBV11-3	.
TGTGCCAGCAGCCAACAAGAGACCCAGTACTTC	CASSQQETQYF	TRBJ2-5	.	TRBV6-5	.
TGTGCCAGCAGCCAGGGGTCTATGAACACTGAAGCTTTCTTT	CASSQGSMNTEAFF	TRBJ1-1	.	TRBV11-1	once
TGTGCCAGCTCACCAGTTGTTGGGACAGGGTCGATTGGAGCTTTCTTT	CASSPVVGTGSIGAFF	TRBJ1-1	TRBD1	TRBV18	few
TGTGCCAGCAGCTTAAGCCGAGCGGGAGGAGGCTACACCTTC	CASSLSRAGGGYTF	TRBJ1-2	.	TRBV7-2	.
TGTGCCAGCAGTTTCGGTGGGAGCCACGATACGCAGTATTTT	CASSFGGSHDTQYF	TRBJ2-3	.	TRBV27	.
TGCAGCGCCCGACTAGCCCCCACGCAGTATTTT	CSARLAPTQYF	TRBJ2-3	TRBD2	TRBV29-1	.
TGTGCCAGCAGCCTCATGGACAGGGGAAATTCACCCCTCCACTTT	CASSLMDRGNSPLHF	TRBJ1-6	TRBD1	TRBV11-2	.
TGCAGCGTCCAATCCGGGGAAGAGACCCAGTACTTC	CSVQSGEETQYF	TRBJ2-5	.	TRBV29-1	few
TGTGCCAGCAGCTCCCTGGGAAATGATAACTATGGCTACACCTTC	CASSSLGNDNYGYTF	TRBJ1-2	.	TRBV5-6	.
TGCGCCAGCAGACTAGCGGGATCCACACAGAACACCGGGGAGCTGTTTTTT	CASRLAGSTQNTGELFF	TRBJ2-2	TRBD2	TRBV5-1	.
TGTGCCAGCAGGAGACAGGGGCTGTCCTACGAGCAGTACTTC	CASRRQGLSYEQYF	TRBJ2-7	TRBD1	TRBV7-8	.
TGCGCCAGCAGCAGGGACAGCCAACAAGAGACCCAGTACTTC	CASSRDSQQETQYF	TRBJ2-5	TRBD1	TRBV5-1	.
TGTGCCTGGAGAGTAGGGGGCCCGATGGGTCAGCCCCAGCATTTT	CAWRVGGPMGQPQHF	TRBJ1-5	TRBD1	TRBV30	.
TGCGCCAGCAGCCCGGGACTAGACGAGCAGTACTTC	CASSPGLDEQYF	TRBJ2-7	TRBD2	TRBV5-1	.
TGTGCCAGCAGCCTCAGAAACATTCAGTACTTC	CASSLRNIQYF	TRBJ2-4	.	TRBV25-1	.
TGTGCCAGCAGCGTCAGGGGGGCCAAAAACATTCAGTACTTC	CASSVRGAKNIQYF	TRBJ2-4	TRBD1	TRBV11-1	.
TGCGCCAGCAGCTTAGACGGACAGGGCCATCAGCCCCAGCATTTT	CASSLDGQGHQPQHF	TRBJ1-5	TRBD1	TRBV5-1	.